This TCR beta chain was profiled in a study of vaccination and CD4 T cells after COVID-19. Researchers used the Oncomine TCR Beta short-read assay to sequence DNA from cultured CD4+ T cells. Each CDR3 protein is one row after TCRdb ran MiXCR on the PCR reads. The sample yields almost 20,000 distinct CDR3 sequences, 52% seen once. Per germline, CDR1 MDHEN and CDR2 SYDVKM. After removal of 1 base from V and 10 bases from J, the junction contained 8 bases not matched to a gene. The length of the CDR3 is 15 residues. Turning to this clonotype: Its antigen is currently unknown.

Sample treatment: roughly nine-day PBMC culture with coronavirus spike peptide pools or control peptides (ViraFEST assay). ViraFEST relied on peptide pools to expand antigen-specific T cells; the TCRs were sequenced afterward. Sequencing was performed on CD4+ T cells from blood, cultured in vitro. The receptor comes from a human donor who had recovered from COVID-19. V gene TRBV28 combines with J gene TRBJ2-1, with TRBD1 matching over 9 bases. CDR3 residues: CASSLSGQGPGEQFF. The CDR3, as DNA: TGTGCCAGCAGTTTATCCGGACAGGGGCCAGGCGAGCAGTTCTTC. The full variable domain, its missing parts supplied by reference TRBV28 and TRBJ2-1, is DVKVTQSSRYLVKRTGEKVFLECVQDMDHENMFWYRQDPGLGLRLIYFSYDVKMKEKGDIPEGYSVSREKKERFSLILESASTNQTSMYLCASSLSGQGPGEQFFGPGTRLTVL.